This T cell receptor beta chain was found in a study of T cells expressing NK-cell markers. This CDR3 region has 16 residues. For each CDR3 protein, TCRdb gives one entry from its re-call of the 5' RACE reads, without DNA. The sample yields 150,000 to 180,000 distinct CDR3 sequences, of which the top ten take up roughly 35%. The sample comprised blood T cells: a sorted CD56 or NKG2C T cell subset, CD4+ or CD8+ T cells, or bulk PBMC T cells (not recorded which). This TCR came from a woman in her forties or fifties in good health. This chain uses TRBV12-3 or TRBV12-4 with TRBJ2-1; lacking DNA, the TRBD2 call made by TCRdb goes unchecked. Here the CDR3 reads CASRTEAGLAGDYPFF.